Below, 29 T cell receptor beta chains from the same sample are listed, as sequenced in a study of kidney transplant recipient with SARS-CoV-2 infection (dated by TCRdb to the early 2020s). The time point label of this sample denotes: pre-pandemic baseline sample and day 111 after first positive SARS-CoV-2 test. Sequenced on an Illumina MiSeq. The public reads were reanalyzed by TCRdb: fastp trimming at Q25, MiXCR alignment, in-frame beta chains only. Entries are consolidated by CDR3 protein sequence, retaining the most common genes and DNA. This sample gives 200,000 to 300,000 distinct CDR3 sequences in total; 29% of them show up just once. Of the sample, roughly 7% is held by the ten largest clones. The material sequenced was a blood sample, taken at baseline and on day 111 from a kidney transplant recipient. Receptors originate from a young adult male patient who had COVID-19 and was a kidney transplant recipient. Following a transplant, some T cells may be graft donor cells, not patient cells.

This clonotype was seen repeatedly, ten times or more. This chain links TRBV20-1 with TRBJ2-5; 9 bases fit TRBD1. Germline CDR1 is DFQATT and CDR2 is SNEGSKA (reference sequence). The CDR3 runs to 13 residues. CDR3 DNA: TGCAGCGGGGGACAGGGCCTCCAAGAGACCCAGTACTTC. This translates into CSGGQGLQETQYF.

This clonotype was recorded at least ten times. This sequence joins TRBV19 and TRBJ2-5; either TRBD1 or TRBD2 may fit D (5 bases each). This CDR3 has 13 residues. Per germline, CDR1 LNHDA and CDR2 SQIVND (reference sequence). The V gene lost 11 bases and the J gene lost 4 bases, with 17 bases spanning the gap. In DNA, the CDR3 is TGTGCCTCAAAGGGCAGGGCGGGAGAGACCCAGTACTTC. Translation: CASKGRAGETQYF. The whole variable domain, filled in from reference TRBV19 and TRBJ2-5, reads DGGITQSPKYLFRKEGQNVTLSCEQNLNHDAMYWYRQDPGQGLRLIYYSQIVNDFQKGDIAEGYSVSREKKESFPLTVTSAQKNPTAFYLCASKGRAGETQYFGPGTRLLVL.

This clonotype was recorded many times. The limits of the CDR3 on the DNA are not certain, so only TCRdb's listed CDR3 is given. The rearrangement uses TRBV7-5 and TRBJ1-2. TRBV7-5 is a pseudogene locus. The CDR3 contains 19 residues when both ends are counted. The CDR3 sequence is CISVPESEPEVGKTYGYTF.

The sample holds one count of this clonotype. This may arise from a read error, as a much more abundant clone is one base away. This sequence joins TRBV6-5 and TRBJ2-7, with D possibly matching TRBD1 (8 bases). Germline CDR1 reads MNHEY; CDR2 reads SVGAGI. This CDR3 comprises 14 residues. CDR3 amino acids: CATRGDRRSYKQYF. The CDR3 bases are TGTGCCACCCGGGGGGACAGGCGGTCCTACAAGCAGTACTTC.

This clonotype was counted between two and nine times. The DNA of the CDR3 is TGTGCCAGCAGCTTAGGAGGGAGGGCAGTCACAGATACGCAGTATTTT. This codes for CASSLGGRAVTDTQYF. The gene calls are TRBV7-6 and TRBJ2-3; the match to TRBD2 covers 7 bases. Germline V lookup: CDR1 SGHVS, CDR2 FNYEAQ. This CDR3 has 16 amino acids. V dropped 1 base and J dropped 2; count of bases not matched to a gene: 6.

This clonotype was found a few times. V usage is TRBV6-2 or TRBV6-3 and J usage is TRBJ1-2; D gene uncertain. In germline, CDR1 is MNHEY, CDR2 SVGEGT. V dropped 5 bases and J dropped 4 bases, with 23 bases sitting between them. There are 17 residues in the CDR3. The CDR3 loop is CASSDTLCIGKTYGYTF. In DNA form, the CDR3 reads TGTGCCAGCAGTGATACCCTCTGCATCGGAAAGACCTATGGCTACACCTTC.

In this sample, this clonotype turned up once. A much bigger clone sits one base away, suggesting this may be a read error. The chain has TRBV10-3 and TRBJ1-3; tentatively, D is TRBD1 (5 bases). The CDR3 is 15 amino acids. CDR1 and CDR2 (germline): ENHRY, SYGVKD. The DNA for the CDR3 is TGTGCCATCAGTGAGTCGAGGGGCTCTGGAGACACCATATATTTT. This encodes CAISESRGSGDTIYF.

With respect to this clonotype: Germline and junction disagree at one end, which may indicate a read error. The CDR3 loop reads CAGSLYVPHSDDSPLHF. The CDR3 nucleotides read TGTGCCGGCAGTTTATATGTTCCCCATTCGGATGATTCACCCCTCCACTTT. V is TRBV27 and J is TRBJ1-6; D gene uncertain. Germline values: CDR1 MNHEY, CDR2 SMNVEV (reference sequence). The CDR3 length is 17 residues.

This clonotype was counted ten times or more. V gene TRBV5-6 combines with J gene TRBJ1-2; D is ambiguous. The CDR3 extends over 16 amino acids. Looked up from germline, CDR1 is SGHDT and CDR2 is YYEEEE. V lost 7 bases and J 4 bases, leaving 23 bases between the germline ends. The CDR3 sequence is CASVTCNSRKTYGYTF. The CDR3 coding sequence is TGTGCCAGCGTCACCTGCAATAGTCGAAAGACCTATGGCTACACCTTC.

This clonotype was counted ten times or more. The chain uses TRBV19 and TRBJ2-5, with 11 nucleotides matching TRBD1. The CDR3 consists of 14 residues. CDR1 LNHDA and CDR2 SQIVND come from the germline V gene (reference sequence). V was clipped by 6 bases and J by 1 base; unmatched bases: 1. For the CDR3, the DNA is TGTGCCAGTAGGGGGACAGGGGGCCAAGAGACCCAGTACTTC. Its protein product is CASRGTGGQETQYF.

This clonotype was detected many times. This rearrangement joins TRBV4-3 to TRBJ2-1; 7 positions agree with TRBD2. In germline, CDR1 is LGHNA, CDR2 YSLEER. This CDR3 is built from 19 residues. Unmatched junction bases numbered 18, after V lost 3 bases and J lost 4 bases. The CDR3 DNA follows: TGCGCCAGCAGCCACGGTACGACCTCATGGGGGGGACGTTACAATGAGCAGTTCTTC. Amino acids: CASSHGTTSWGGRYNEQFF.

This clonotype was detected many times. The chain couples TRBV7-6 to TRBJ2-2, with TRBD2 matching over 7 bases. The ends lost 4 bases at V and 5 bases at J; junction bases unmatched: 25. Germline CDR1 and CDR2: SGHVS and FNYEAQ. The length of the CDR3 is 21 residues. The DNA for the CDR3 is TGTGCCAGCAGCTCCTCGGGTGGGCTTAACTGGGGGACTAACCTTACCGGGGAGCTGTTTTTT. Translation: CASSSSGGLNWGTNLTGELFF.

This clonotype was observed many times. The gene calls are TRBV9 and TRBJ1-2; D uncertain. Per the germline V gene, CDR1 is SGDLS and CDR2 is YYNGEE. This CDR3 spans 16 amino acids. V lost 6 bases to trimming and J lost 4 bases, with 22 bases between them. The CDR3 loop is CASTLVYSRKTYGYTF. In DNA, the CDR3 is TGTGCCAGCACGTTAGTGTACTCAAGAAAGACCTATGGCTACACCTTC.

As concerns this clonotype: It differs at one base from a far larger clone, so likely a read error. This sequence joins TRBV6-8 and TRBJ2-7, with 8 nucleotides matching TRBD1. The CDR3 extends over 13 amino acids. Germline CDR1 and CDR2: MNHGY and SAAAGT. The CDR3 reads CACSWGQVYEQYF. Here the CDR3 DNA reads TGTGCCTGCAGTTGGGGACAGGTTTACGAGCAGTACTTC.

Concerning this clonotype itself: This may come from a read error, since a much larger clone is one base off. The V call is TRBV6-2 or TRBV6-3, the J call TRBJ2-7, with D hard to call. CDR1 MNHEY and CDR2 SVGEGT come from the germline V gene. V was cut by 4 bases and J by 2 bases, with 9 bases left in between. The CDR3 runs to 13 residues. The CDR3 protein is CASSSNPPYEQYF. CDR3 bases: TGTGCCAGCAGTTCCAACCCCCCCTACGAGCAGTACTTC.

The rearrangement uses TRBV7-9 and TRBJ2-5, with TRBD1 matching over 7 bases. V shed 5 bases, J shed 3 bases, and the junction held 9 bases outside the gene matches. Germline V lookup: CDR1 SEHNR, CDR2 FQNEAQ (reference sequence). The CDR3 extends over 15 amino acids. CDR3 in amino acids: CASSQGDVGEETQYF. As DNA, the CDR3 is TGTGCCAGCAGCCAGGGGGATGTGGGAGAAGAGACCCAGTACTTC.

There are a few counts of this clonotype. A much larger clone differs by one base, so this may be a read error. V gene TRBV6-6 combines with J gene TRBJ1-5, with 11 bases lining up with TRBD1. Germline assignment: CDR1 MNHNY and CDR2 SVGAGI (reference sequence). V lost 8 bases, J lost 6 bases, and 6 bases stayed unmatched. CDR3 length: 14 amino acids. The CDR3: CASGTDRGRQPQHF. The CDR3 DNA reads as TGTGCCAGCGGGACGGACAGGGGGCGTCAGCCCCAGCATTTT.

This clonotype was found once. A much more abundant neighbour one base away suggests this may be a read error. V and J are TRBV7-6 and TRBJ1-1; 9 positions match TRBD1. From germline, CDR1 is SGHVS and CDR2 FNYEAQ. CDR3 size: 12 residues. The CDR3 region has the DNA TGTACCAGCAGCTTCCTAGGACAGGGGGCTTTCTTT. Amino acid sequence: CTSSFLGQGAFF.

Regarding this clonotype: A read error may be the cause here, since a much bigger clone is one base away. CDR3 DNA: TGTGCCAGCAGTTCTAGACTAGCGGGGGCGAACACCGGGGAGCTGCTTTTT. Amino acids: CASSSRLAGANTGELLF. The chain links TRBV2 to TRBJ2-2, with TRBD2 identical over 12 bases. CDR1 and CDR2 from the germline V gene are SNHLY and FYNNEI. The CDR3 consists of 17 residues.

This clonotype has ten or more counts. The chain couples TRBV2 to TRBJ1-1; tentatively, D is TRBD1 (5 bases). The CDR3 length is 13 residues. With 6 bases removed from V and 1 base from J, the gap between germline ends came to 9 bases. Per germline, CDR1 SNHLY and CDR2 FYNNEI. Here the CDR3 DNA reads TGTGCCAGCAGCCTGACAGAGAACACTGAAGCTTTCTTT. It translates to CASSLTENTEAFF.

A word on this clonotype: This may be a read error, as it is one base from a much larger clone. This CDR3 is missing its conserved last phenylalanine or tryptophan, likely due to a read error. This chain uses TRBV10-3 with TRBJ1-1; D unresolved. The CDR3 covers 11 residues. V gave up 8 bases and J gave up 9 bases, with 13 bases separating them. CDR1 and CDR2 (germline): ENHRY, SYGVKD. CDR3 nucleotide sequence: TGTGCCATCGGTGGAGGTGGCCAAGCTTTCTCT. It is translated as CAIGGGGQAFS.

This clonotype was counted a single time. At one end, the junction sequence differs from germline, possibly due to a read error. This rearrangement joins TRBV20-1 to TRBJ2-7; TRBD2 matches 11 bases. The CDR3 totals 15 residues. Germline V gene sequence: CDR1 DFQATT, CDR2 SNEGSKA (reference sequence). CDR3 protein: CSATGGTSGAYEQHF. The CDR3 DNA reads as TGCAGTGCCACCGGAGGGACTAGCGGAGCCTACGAGCAGCACTTC.

This clonotype showed up just a few times. The chain combines TRBV15 with TRBJ2-2; 7 positions match TRBD2. CDR1 and CDR2 (germline): LNHNV, YYDKDF (reference sequence). The CDR3 has 16 amino acids. With V trimmed by 3 bases and J by 6 bases, 10 bases remained unmatched. CDR3 residues: CATSSLGGGVPGELFF. The CDR3, as DNA: TGTGCCACCAGCAGCTTGGGGGGGGGGGTCCCCGGGGAGCTGTTTTTT.

The chain has TRBV2 and TRBJ1-2; D unclear. CDR1 is SNHLY and CDR2 is FYNNEI in the germline V gene. V was shortened by 9 bases and J by 8 bases, with 22 bases between the two germline ends. This CDR3 contains 14 residues. The CDR3 reads CARVEPVAAKGYTF. The CDR3 region has the DNA TGTGCCAGAGTCGAGCCGGTTGCAGCTAAAGGCTACACCTTC. Complete variable domain (other parts from reference TRBV2 and TRBJ1-2): EPEVTQTPSHQVTQMGQEVILRCVPISNHLYFYWYRQILGQKVEFLVSFYNNEISEKSEIFDDQFSVERPDGSNFTLKIRSTKLEDSAMYFCARVEPVAAKGYTFGSGTRLTVV.

On this clonotype: With a much larger clone just one base away, this may be a read error. The J gene is TRBJ1-4, the V gene TRBV5-4, with D perhaps matching TRBD1 (6 bases). The germline CDR1 and CDR2 sequences are SGHNT and YYREEE (reference sequence). The CDR3 is made up of 14 amino acids. Written as DNA, the CDR3 is TGTGCCAACAGCCGTCAGGGGACTAATGAAAAACTGTTTTTT. Its protein product is CANSRQGTNEKLFF. The full variable domain, completed using reference TRBV5-4 and TRBJ1-4, is ETGVTQSPTHLIKTRGQQVTLRCSSQSGHNTVSWYQQALGQGPQFIFQYYREEENGRGNFPPRFSGLQFPNYSSELNVNALELDDSALYLCANSRQGTNEKLFFGSGTQLSVL.

To note about this clonotype: Given a much more abundant clone one base away, this may be a read error. CDR3 bases: TGTGCCAGCAGTTCACGGACAGGGGTCACAGATACGCAGTATTTT. Its translation: CASSSRTGVTDTQYF. V is TRBV27 and J is TRBJ2-3; 9 bases match TRBD1. Germline trimming cut 4 bases from V and 2 bases from J; bases unmatched to any gene: 4. This CDR3 spans 15 amino acids. Germline-derived CDR1 and CDR2 are MNHEY and SMNVEV (reference sequence).

This clonotype was seen more than once but under ten times. V is TRBV6-5 and J is TRBJ2-6; 8 bases are a match to TRBD2. Germline values: CDR1 MNHEY, CDR2 SVGAGI. The V segment lost 0 bases and the J segment 5 bases; nucleotides outside the gene matches: 0. The CDR3 has 15 residues. The CDR3 region has the DNA TGTGCCAGCAGTTACTCTAGCGGGAGGGCCAACGTCCTGACTTTC. Its protein is CASSYSSGRANVLTF.

This clonotype appeared many times. CDR3 residues: CASSARTGGTEAFF. CDR3 DNA sequence: TGTGCCAGCAGTGCCCGGACAGGGGGGACTGAAGCTTTCTTT. The genes are TRBV2 and TRBJ1-1; the match to TRBD1 covers 10 bases. This CDR3 has 14 residues. Per the germline V gene, CDR1 is SNHLY and CDR2 is FYNNEI. Germline trimming cut 4 bases from V and 5 bases from J; bases unmatched to any gene: 4.

This clonotype has at least ten counts. The chain links TRBV10-3 to TRBJ1-5; a possible D gene is TRBD1 (5 bases). Trimming shortened V by 0 bases and J by 5 bases, and 14 bases separated the two germline ends. This CDR3 comprises 16 residues. CDR1 is ENHRY, CDR2 SYGVKD, per germline. For the CDR3, the DNA is TGTGCCATCAGTGAGTCTCCGGGGGGTACCGATCAGCCCCAGCATTTT. Translation gives CAISESPGGTDQPQHF.